This T cell receptor (beta chain) came from a study of blood T cells in healthy people across ages. Notes on the study in general: Compared with aged donors, long-lived donors showed fewer expanded clones, suggesting selection.

This clonotype was counted once. The antigen remains unidentified. V gave up 5 bases and J gave up 0 bases, with 17 bases separating them. The length of the CDR3 is 18 residues. Per germline, CDR1 MNHNS and CDR2 SASEGT. A second roughly 7 to 12 cycle PCR used barcoded and J-beta primers. TCRdb called the 5' RACE reads again in MiXCR, with one record for every CDR3 protein. The sample gives about 930,000 distinct CDR3 sequences, 25% to 35% of which show up once; roughly 10% is in the top ten. The data were also submitted as part of a second study, on T cells of mothers and their children. From that study: Related and unrelated pairs show TCR recombination output that thymic selection shapes similarly.

Sequenced sample: blood. This receptor was obtained from a woman in her thirties or forties in good health. This sequence joins TRBV6-1 and TRBJ1-6; a possible D gene is TRBD1 (6 bases). The CDR3 loop reads CASSPSTGISSYNSPLHF. The CDR3 DNA reads as TGTGCCAGCAGTCCCTCCACAGGGATTAGCTCCTATAATTCACCCCTCCACTTT.